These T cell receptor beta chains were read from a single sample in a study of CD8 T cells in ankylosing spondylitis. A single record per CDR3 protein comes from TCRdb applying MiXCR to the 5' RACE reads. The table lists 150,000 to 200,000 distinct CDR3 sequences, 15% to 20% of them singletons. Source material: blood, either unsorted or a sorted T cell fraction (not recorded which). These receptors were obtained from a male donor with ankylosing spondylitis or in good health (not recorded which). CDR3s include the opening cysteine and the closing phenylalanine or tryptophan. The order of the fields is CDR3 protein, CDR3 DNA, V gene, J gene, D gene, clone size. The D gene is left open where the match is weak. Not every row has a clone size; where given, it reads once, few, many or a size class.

CDR3: CSVEDRLAGLSYYNEQFF
DNA: TGCAGCGTTGAAGATCGGCTAGCGGGACTCTCGTACTACAATGAGCAGTTCTTC
V: TRBV29-1
J: TRBJ2-1
D: TRBD2
size: many

CDR3: CASNRAGSYNEQFF
DNA: TGTGCCAGCAATCGGGCGGGCTCCTACAATGAGCAGTTCTTC
V: TRBV25-1
J: TRBJ2-1
D: -
size: many

CDR3: CASTRRGMDTEAFF
DNA: TGCGCCAGCACCCGAAGGGGCATGGACACTGAAGCTTTCTTT
V: TRBV10-1
J: TRBJ1-1
D: -
size: many

CDR3: CASSLMASGRKTQYF
DNA: TGCGCCAGCAGCTTGATGGCTAGCGGGAGGAAGACGCAGTATTTT
V: TRBV5-1
J: TRBJ2-3
D: TRBD2
size: -

CDR3: CASTKTGAMWTEAFF
DNA: TGTGCCAGTACCAAGACAGGGGCTATGTGGACTGAAGCTTTCTTT
V: TRBV19
J: TRBJ1-1
D: TRBD1
size: -

CDR3: CASSVTGTTYEQYF
DNA: TGCGCCAGCAGCGTCACGGGGACGACTTACGAGCAGTACTTC
V: TRBV5-1
J: TRBJ2-7
D: -
size: many

CDR3: CASSSWTSGRQNEQFF
DNA: TGTGCCAGCAGCTCCTGGACTAGCGGGAGACAGAATGAGCAGTTCTTC
V: TRBV7-9
J: TRBJ2-1
D: TRBD2
size: few

CDR3: CASSHPVRPGELFF
DNA: TGCGCCAGCAGCCACCCGGTCCGGCCCGGGGAGCTGTTTTTT
V: TRBV5-1
J: TRBJ2-2
D: -
size: few

CDR3: CSASLAMGEGYGYTF
DNA: TGCAGTGCTAGCCTCGCGATGGGAGAGGGGTATGGCTACACCTTC
V: TRBV20-1
J: TRBJ1-2
D: -
size: many

CDR3: CSALESSGNNEHVFF
DNA: TGCAGTGCTCTGGAATCATCCGGCAATAATGAGCACGTTTTCTTC
V: TRBV20-1
J: TRBJ2-1
D: -
size: many

CDR3: CASSLGSARGQPQHF
DNA: TGTGCCAGCAGTTTAGGGTCGGCACGGGGGCAGCCCCAGCATTTT
V: TRBV12-3/TRBV12-4
J: TRBJ1-5
D: -
size: many

CDR3: CASSVGLAGMETQYF
DNA: TGTGCCAGCAGCGTAGGACTAGCTGGAATGGAGACCCAGTACTTC
V: TRBV11-3
J: TRBJ2-5
D: TRBD2
size: -

CDR3: CSARDARGGPYEQYF
DNA: TGCAGTGCTAGAGATGCTCGGGGAGGGCCCTACGAGCAGTACTTC
V: TRBV20-1
J: TRBJ2-7
D: TRBD2
size: many

CDR3: CASSSPGRSSPLHF
DNA: TGTGCCAGCAGTTCTCCGGGACGGTCATCACCCCTCCACTTT
V: TRBV27
J: TRBJ1-6
D: -
size: -

CDR3: CASSTDPGRTEAFF
DNA: TGCGCCAGCAGTACCGACCCGGGCCGGACTGAAGCTTTCTTT
V: TRBV5-1
J: TRBJ1-1
D: -
size: -

CDR3: CASSLLGDLTAFF
DNA: TGTGCCAGCAGTTTACTCGGGGACCTGACGGCTTTCTTT
V: TRBV12-3/TRBV12-4
J: TRBJ1-1
D: -
size: few

CDR3: CASSLGGLMHEQYF
DNA: TGTGCCAGCAGCTTGGGGGGGCTTATGCACGAGCAGTACTTC
V: TRBV11-2
J: TRBJ2-7
D: -
size: many

CDR3: CASSVTSGRENEQFF
DNA: TGTGCCAGCAGCGTCACTAGCGGGAGAGAAAATGAGCAGTTCTTC
V: TRBV9
J: TRBJ2-1
D: TRBD2
size: -

CDR3: CASNRVDQPQHF
DNA: TGTGCCAGCAACAGGGTTGATCAGCCCCAGCATTTT
V: TRBV6-6
J: TRBJ1-5
D: -
size: -

CDR3: CASSFGTGGGYGYTF
DNA: TGTGCCAGCAGTTTCGGGACAGGGGGAGGGTATGGCTACACCTTC
V: TRBV12-3/TRBV12-4
J: TRBJ1-2
D: TRBD1
size: many

CDR3: CSALLTGNTEAFF
DNA: TGCAGTGCTCTTTTGACCGGGAACACTGAAGCTTTCTTT
V: TRBV20-1
J: TRBJ1-1
D: -
size: many

CDR3: CSVVRQSSYEQYF
DNA: TGCAGCGTTGTGAGACAGAGCTCCTACGAGCAGTACTTC
V: TRBV29-1
J: TRBJ2-7
D: -
size: -

CDR3: CASSFGTVVYNEQFF
DNA: TGTGCCAGCAGTTTCGGGACAGTCGTCTACAATGAGCAGTTCTTC
V: TRBV27
J: TRBJ2-1
D: TRBD1
size: many

CDR3: CASNLGLAGYNEQFF
DNA: TGTGCCAGCAATCTGGGGCTAGCGGGTTACAATGAGCAGTTCTTC
V: TRBV12-3/TRBV12-4
J: TRBJ2-1
D: TRBD2
size: many

CDR3: CATGEEYNEQFF
DNA: TGTGCCACGGGAGAAGAATACAATGAGCAGTTCTTC
V: TRBV28
J: TRBJ2-1
D: -
size: few

CDR3: CASSKVTGRAEGDEQYF
DNA: TGTGCCAGCAGCAAAGTGACAGGGAGAGCGGAGGGGGACGAGCAGTACTTC
V: TRBV21-1
J: TRBJ2-7
D: -
size: many

CDR3: CASSATTGVYEQYF
DNA: TGTGCCAGCAGCGCTACGACAGGGGTCTACGAGCAGTACTTC
V: TRBV12-3/TRBV12-4
J: TRBJ2-7
D: TRBD1
size: -

CDR3: CSVERGDVSNEQYF
DNA: TGCAGCGTTGAACGGGGGGATGTGTCGAACGAGCAGTACTTC
V: TRBV29-1
J: TRBJ2-7
D: TRBD2
size: -

CDR3: CASSFGTSGWGTDTQYF
DNA: TGCGCCAGCAGCTTCGGGACTAGCGGGTGGGGCACAGATACGCAGTATTTT
V: TRBV5-1
J: TRBJ2-3
D: TRBD2
size: many

CDR3: CASSNRALGYTF
DNA: TGTGCCAGCAGTAATAGGGCGCTTGGCTACACCTTC
V: TRBV6-2/TRBV6-3
J: TRBJ1-2
D: -
size: -

CDR3: CASSQGGENYGYTF
DNA: TGTGCCAGCAGCCAAGGGGGAGAAAACTATGGCTACACCTTC
V: TRBV4-2
J: TRBJ1-2
D: -
size: -

CDR3: CASSGKTGTRAYEQYF
DNA: TGCGCCAGCAGCGGGAAAACCGGGACCCGAGCCTACGAGCAGTACTTC
V: TRBV5-1
J: TRBJ2-7
D: -
size: few